This T cell receptor (beta chain) stems from a study of T-cell reconstitution after alpha-beta-depleted transplantation in children. This clonotype was seen at least ten times. Its antigen is as yet unknown. As it was prepared, the TCRbeta library received unique molecular identifiers. MiXCR, applied by TCRdb to the PCR reads, yields one record per CDR3 protein. The repertoire holds 450,000 to 600,000 distinct CDR3 sequences, over 10% seen once, with over 2% in the top ten. Overall study results and limits: It was surviving recipient T cells and thymic progenitors that gave some patients high TCRbeta diversity at day 60. By about two months after transplant, alpha-beta T cells reportedly arose from several hundred graft clones that had expanded. T-cell counts and diversity at one year post-transplant came mainly from newly produced T cells.

This TCR was sampled from a male patient between 5 and 17 years old who had a stem cell transplant for acute myeloid leukemia, so the T cells may come from the graft donor. The source was PBMCs, mostly from graft donor cells, collected 360 days after TCRalphabeta/CD19-depleted stem cell transplant.

In nucleotides, the CDR3 is TGCGCCAGCAGCTACCCGCAGGGAATTGGGGAGACCCAGTACTTC. It encodes CASSYPQGIGETQYF. The V call is TRBV5-1, the J call TRBJ2-5; D might be TRBD1 (5 bases). The length of the CDR3 is 15 residues. V lost 3 bases and J lost 5, with 17 bases in between. The V gene's germline CDR1 is SGHRS and CDR2 YFSETQ.